This T cell receptor beta chain was retrieved from a study of cytomegalovirus exposure and HLA in healthy donors. With 60 Vbeta and 13 Jbeta primers, the PCR was carried out. Data came from immunoSEQ multiplex PCR; TCRdb stores just in-frame clones and leaves some out. This table holds 110,000 to 150,000 clones, 60% to 80% found once. Germline V lookup: CDR1 SNHLY, CDR2 FYNNEI. The CDR3 contains 15 residues. Germline trimming cut 4 bases from V and 3 bases from J; bases unmatched to any gene: 8. Findings and limits, study-wide: In vitro testing confirmed a few CMV-associated chains as specific for CMV antigens. TCR association rates varied by HLA locus in a later analysis, with DRB1 highest and HLA-C lowest.

Concerning this clone itself: Its specificity is unknown.

Sequences were obtained from PBMCs. The source of this sequence is a female donor in good health and CMV-seronegative. The chain combines TRBV2 with TRBJ1-1; TRBD1 matches at 7 bases. The CDR3 region has the DNA TGTGCCAGCAGTGCTTTCAGGGGGGTGGACACTGAAGCTTTCTTT. Amino acid sequence: CASSAFRGVDTEAFF.